Here is one T cell receptor beta chain with its context. Which antigen it targets is not known. No qualities accompany the bases; no much larger clone lies one base away. The CDR3 covers 15 residues, taking in both the cysteine and the phenylalanine. CDR3 DNA only is kept here, 45 bases in frame from base 1. Reading the germline V gene gives CDR1 ENHRY and CDR2 SYGVKD. Compared with germline, V lacks 5 bases and J lacks 5 bases; bases without a gene match: 10. The collaborating institutions used their own protocols to collect whole blood in K2EDTA tubes. For TCRbeta analysis, collaborators shipped samples as frozen whole blood, isolated PBMCs, or DNA extracted from either of those sample types. TCRbeta CDR3 regions were amplified from genomic DNA using the immunoSEQ Assay, a bias-controlled multiplex PCR. As for the original processing: Nucleated cell counts per sample were estimated from amplification of reference gene primers within the assay. To quantify the absolute abundance of each unique TCRbeta CDR3 rearrangement, sequence reads were collapsed and filtered. For each sample, productive Simpson clonality was calculated by taking the square root of Simpson's diversity index across productive rearrangements. Drawn from immuneACCESS, this table holds only the in-frame rearrangements with V and J called that TCRdb kept. Clones are partly lost; checked studies trace under half to an unresolved V gene and leave the rest unexplained. Clone size and the V and J calls come from that table; the DNA yielded D and trimming. Recorded for this sample are about 180,000 clones; around three quarters of them occurred a single time. The leading ten clones occupy about 6.8% of the sample.

The data stem from a study of blood T cell repertoires in COVID-19 (TCRdb year 2020). Background on the whole study: Samples from collaborators originated in the United States, Italy and Spain and spanned both the acute and convalescent phases of COVID-19. Subjects who had been exposed to COVID-19, were actively infected with it, or had recovered from it provided the deeply sampled blood TCRbeta repertoires that made up the dataset. The repertoires were made available in a free public database intended to serve as a resource for research on the immune response to SARS-CoV-2. Where available, HLA class I and class II types were obtained from metadata supplied by the sample provider rather than from assay-based typing. The prospective study material was composed of cDNA or gDNA derived from T cells, B-cell-depleted T cells, or PBMCs. Sample metadata almost always included a de-identified subject ID, COVID-19 status, age in years and sex. The samples were drawn from two sources: the first 160 participants of the ongoing ImmuneRACE study, and 1,000 to 1,500 subjects contributed by 6 global collaborators.

Study-wide conclusions, independent of this receptor: The quantity of clinical and demographic metadata differed by source and by participant and was supplied without curation.

The sequence came from a man in his 70s with active or convalescent COVID-19. The receptor chain draws on TRBV10-3 and TRBJ2-3, and 7 junction bases match TRBD1. The sequencing input was peripheral blood. The nucleotide sequence is given as TGTGCCATCAGTCAGACAGGGATCTGGAGAGATACGCAGTATTTT. This gives the protein CAISQTGIWRDTQYF.